This T cell receptor (beta chain) was recorded in a study of blood T cells in healthy people across ages. Study outcomes and limitations: Fewer expanded clones and more diversity marked long-lived versus aged donors.

The CDR3 covers 12 residues. Trimming left V 3 bases short and J 6 bases short, with 8 bases between. With a J-beta primer mix and a sample-barcoded 5' primer, a second PCR ran about 7 to 12 cycles. TCRdb ran MiXCR on the 5' RACE reads and lists one entry per CDR3 protein. In the table there are 550,000 to 800,000 distinct CDR3 sequences, about 30% of which are singletons. This clonotype was seen repeatedly, ten times or more. Its target is not known. This chain connects TRBV12-3 or TRBV12-4 to TRBJ1-1; D is uncertain. The TCR sequence derives from a woman of 80 years or more in good health. Specimen: blood. CDR3 nucleotides: TGTGCCAGCAGTTTTTGGGGTTCTGAAGCTTTCTTT. It yields the protein CASSFWGSEAFF.